What follows is one TCR beta chain and its context. This receptor's antigen is unknown. Base qualities are not provided; no much larger clone lies one nucleotide away. The data are from a study of shared clonotypes between healthy human individuals (dated by TCRdb to about 2020). Describing the broader study: The cohort included a few men and a couple of women between 18 and 49 years of age. For each donor, CD4 naive and CD4 memory were each given three plates, CD8 naive was given two plates, and CD8 memory was given one plate. The study deeply sequenced blood TCR repertoires of five healthy adults to estimate repertoire size and the extent of clonotype sharing between individuals. Libraries were prepared and TCR repertoires were sequenced by different laboratories using diverse techniques, in order to increase sequencing depth and limit assay-specific biases. Between about 0.94 and 8.9 billion PBMCs per donor were obtained by leukapheresis. What the work shows at the level of the full study, not this receptor alone: Estimated clonotype richness was generally larger for naive than for memory subsets. Clonotypes shared by all four sorted-subset donors showed higher generation probabilities than non-shared clonotypes. Pairwise subsampling indicated that sequencing depth was expected to affect the degree of clonotype sharing among donors. Sharing across a few donors was observed for roughly 5% of naive CD4, 3.5% of naive CD8, roughly 2.4% of memory CD4, and around 0.42% of memory CD8 clonotypes. Sampling was limited to blood, and TCR repertoires in tissue likely differ from TCR repertoires in blood. Even with the large sequencing depth, rarefaction of the sorted-subset datasets indicated that sequencing was incomplete. The small number of donors limited the genetic and exposure-history diversity represented.

CD8 naive samples were CD45RO-negative cells positively selected for CCR7, giving a CD45RA+CCR7+ population that excluded TemRA cells. Donors were healthy HIV-negative adults with no recently reported acute infections or vaccinations. Every donor was a Caucasian adult residing in Nashville, Tennessee, USA. Blood was collected by leukapheresis, and PBMCs were isolated by Ficoll-Histopaque density gradient centrifugation and then cryopreserved in liquid nitrogen vapor phase. Analytical flow cytometry was used to check the purity and quantity of every magnetically sorted T cell population. Genomic DNA was isolated from each sorted fraction and quantified by UV absorbance on a Nanodrop 2000c. The CDR3 starts with the cysteine, ends with the phenylalanine, and has 12 residues. Of all the DNA, just the CDR3 is kept, 36 bases in frame from base 1. Using the deep immunoSEQ assay, multiplex PCR amplified TCR CDR3 regions from genomic DNA. Genomic DNA extracted from each cell subset was distributed evenly over all wells of several immunoSEQ 96-well plates, and each plate served as one replicate. For sorted subsets, each replicate PCR was loaded with 200 ng genomic DNA, equivalent to 25,000 to 35,000 T cell genomes. Purified libraries were quantified with a Qubit 3.0 fluorometer, sized on a Bioanalyzer 2100, and re-quantified with the KAPA Library Quantification kit. A separate single-read 150-cycle Illumina NextSeq 550 flow cell was used to sequence each immunoSEQ 96-well plate. The paper's processing steps were these. The immunoSEQ output contained only junctional sequences without quality scores, so filtering could not match that applied to full-length reads. Sequences were annotated with PyIR, a Python wrapper for IgBLAST v1.9, using IMGT germline references to assign V/J genes and CDR3. Reads with weak V/J assignments (E-value above 1e-6), missing CDR3, stop codons, out-of-frame junctions, or ambiguous translated residues were removed. V3J clonotypes were defined as sequences sharing an identical inferred V gene, J gene, and CDR3 amino acid sequence. The percentage overlap between two repertoires was calculated by dividing the number of shared unique clonotypes by the size of the smaller repertoire. Repertoire richness was assessed with RTK rarefaction, the Chao1 estimator, and Recon v2.1 estimates of unobserved clonotypes. OLGA was used to compute generation probabilities for all TCRbeta clonotypes that the gDNA method yielded from several donors. The immuneACCESS repertoire file appears here via TCRdb, limited to in-frame rearrangements. These files lack a portion of the clones; in checked studies, under half of the deficit traces to unresolved V genes, and the cause of the others is not known. That table is the source of V, J and clone size, and D and trimming were worked out from the DNA. Across this sample there are about 2 million clones, with approximately 94% seen only once. Jointly, the top ten make up more than 0.9% of the sample.

The chain employs TRBV21-1 and TRBJ2-7; the listed D gene, TRBD2, was not tested against the DNA. TRBV21-1 is a pseudogene segment. Sequencing was carried out using naive CD8+ T cells sorted from blood. The sample's cell subset or site label is to be understood as: CD45RA+CCR7+. The receptor was derived from a man younger than 30 in good health. The CDR3 here reads CASSLDPYEQYF. The nucleotides are TGTGCCAGCAGCCTAGACCCCTACGAGCAGTACTTC.